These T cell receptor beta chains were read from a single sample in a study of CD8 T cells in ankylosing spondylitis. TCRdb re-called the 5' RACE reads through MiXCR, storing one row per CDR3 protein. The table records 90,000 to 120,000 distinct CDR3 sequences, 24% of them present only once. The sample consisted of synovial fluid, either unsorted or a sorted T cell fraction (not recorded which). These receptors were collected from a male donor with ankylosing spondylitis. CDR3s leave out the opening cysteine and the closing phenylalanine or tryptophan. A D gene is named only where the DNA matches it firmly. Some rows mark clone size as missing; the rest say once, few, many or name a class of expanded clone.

CDR3aa: ASSLVFAYTGELF; v_gene: TRBV7-2; d_gene: -; j_gene: TRBJ2-2; abundance: -
CDR3aa: ASSAQRTSTDTQY; v_gene: TRBV7-2; d_gene: -; j_gene: TRBJ2-3; abundance: -
CDR3aa: ASSPTGRGDNEQF; v_gene: TRBV4-2; d_gene: TRBD1; j_gene: TRBJ2-1; abundance: few
CDR3aa: ASSDRGPNTGELF; v_gene: TRBV7-9; d_gene: -; j_gene: TRBJ2-2; abundance: -
CDR3aa: SAGQARGNTQY; v_gene: TRBV29-1; d_gene: TRBD1; j_gene: TRBJ2-3; abundance: few
CDR3aa: ASSLAENNEQF; v_gene: TRBV7-2; d_gene: -; j_gene: TRBJ2-1; abundance: medium-sized
CDR3aa: ASSFSGANPRTQY; v_gene: TRBV27; d_gene: -; j_gene: TRBJ2-5; abundance: few
CDR3aa: ASSLPSGTNTGELF; v_gene: TRBV5-1; d_gene: TRBD2; j_gene: TRBJ2-2; abundance: few
CDR3aa: ASSAGGADTQY; v_gene: TRBV5-6; d_gene: TRBD2; j_gene: TRBJ2-3; abundance: many
CDR3aa: ATSSARGEKLF; v_gene: TRBV15; d_gene: -; j_gene: TRBJ1-4; abundance: many
CDR3aa: ASSVSPELEQF; v_gene: TRBV9; d_gene: -; j_gene: TRBJ2-1; abundance: -
CDR3aa: ASSGSETLSTGELF; v_gene: TRBV5-1; d_gene: -; j_gene: TRBJ2-2; abundance: -
CDR3aa: ASSSRDRGTEAF; v_gene: TRBV12-3/TRBV12-4; d_gene: TRBD1; j_gene: TRBJ1-1; abundance: few
CDR3aa: ASGLLGSGNTIY; v_gene: TRBV6-1; d_gene: -; j_gene: TRBJ1-3; abundance: few
CDR3aa: SAQIEEGRQY; v_gene: TRBV20-1; d_gene: -; j_gene: TRBJ2-7; abundance: few
CDR3aa: ASSHTGTERSEQF; v_gene: TRBV5-1; d_gene: -; j_gene: TRBJ2-1; abundance: -
CDR3aa: ASRYQAFTDTQY; v_gene: TRBV6-5; d_gene: -; j_gene: TRBJ2-3; abundance: -
CDR3aa: ASSSRGHYEQY; v_gene: TRBV7-9; d_gene: TRBD1; j_gene: TRBJ2-7; abundance: -
CDR3aa: SGGAGLEKLF; v_gene: TRBV29-1; d_gene: -; j_gene: TRBJ1-4; abundance: few
CDR3aa: ASSLRLGQDNSPLH; v_gene: TRBV27; d_gene: TRBD1; j_gene: TRBJ1-6; abundance: few
CDR3aa: ASTKWGATEAF; v_gene: TRBV7-9; d_gene: -; j_gene: TRBJ1-1; abundance: -
CDR3aa: ASSLGRGDGQPQH; v_gene: TRBV27; d_gene: -; j_gene: TRBJ1-5; abundance: few
CDR3aa: ASSLAGSYQETQY; v_gene: TRBV7-6; d_gene: -; j_gene: TRBJ2-5; abundance: -
CDR3aa: ASSQSGQGPSPLH; v_gene: TRBV11-2; d_gene: TRBD1; j_gene: TRBJ1-6; abundance: -
CDR3aa: AAAGASGGYNEQF; v_gene: TRBV24-1; d_gene: TRBD2; j_gene: TRBJ2-1; abundance: -
CDR3aa: ASSLEQLPSYNEQF; v_gene: TRBV7-8; d_gene: -; j_gene: TRBJ2-1; abundance: few
CDR3aa: ASTPDRGEQF; v_gene: TRBV12-3/TRBV12-4; d_gene: -; j_gene: TRBJ2-1; abundance: many
CDR3aa: ASSQDPASRYNEQF; v_gene: TRBV4-2; d_gene: -; j_gene: TRBJ2-1; abundance: many
CDR3aa: ATSPRSGRASDEQF; v_gene: TRBV15; d_gene: TRBD2; j_gene: TRBJ2-1; abundance: -
CDR3aa: SARANFGGRLQDSPLH; v_gene: TRBV20-1; d_gene: -; j_gene: TRBJ1-6; abundance: few
CDR3aa: ASPPIRAEGQYNEQF; v_gene: TRBV18; d_gene: -; j_gene: TRBJ2-1; abundance: few
CDR3aa: ASSQPGLAVNEQF; v_gene: TRBV3-1; d_gene: TRBD2; j_gene: TRBJ2-1; abundance: -
CDR3aa: ASSPLGTGNTGELF; v_gene: TRBV6-1; d_gene: TRBD1; j_gene: TRBJ2-2; abundance: many
CDR3aa: ASSLVVVEAIYNEQF; v_gene: TRBV7-8; d_gene: -; j_gene: TRBJ2-1; abundance: many
CDR3aa: ASSKTSGNSYNEQF; v_gene: TRBV2; d_gene: -; j_gene: TRBJ2-1; abundance: -
CDR3aa: ASSYESSGNTIY; v_gene: TRBV7-2; d_gene: -; j_gene: TRBJ1-3; abundance: -
CDR3aa: ATTPGGGGYYNEQF; v_gene: TRBV10-3; d_gene: -; j_gene: TRBJ2-1; abundance: -
CDR3aa: ASSPLTSGVETQY; v_gene: TRBV3-1; d_gene: TRBD2; j_gene: TRBJ2-5; abundance: few
CDR3aa: ASSLALGKSGGLF; v_gene: TRBV7-2; d_gene: -; j_gene: TRBJ1-4; abundance: -
CDR3aa: ASSFVFTSYEQY; v_gene: TRBV27; d_gene: -; j_gene: TRBJ2-7; abundance: -
CDR3aa: ASSLVVADTQY; v_gene: TRBV11-2; d_gene: -; j_gene: TRBJ2-3; abundance: few
CDR3aa: ASSPLVSGSTDTQY; v_gene: TRBV11-2; d_gene: -; j_gene: TRBJ2-3; abundance: few
CDR3aa: SVSRRLAGGKSSYNEQF; v_gene: TRBV29-1; d_gene: TRBD2; j_gene: TRBJ2-1; abundance: few
CDR3aa: ASSSRLADSNQPQH; v_gene: TRBV12-3/TRBV12-4; d_gene: -; j_gene: TRBJ1-5; abundance: few
CDR3aa: ASTSSGDTQY; v_gene: TRBV2; d_gene: TRBD2; j_gene: TRBJ2-3; abundance: -
CDR3aa: ASSQEQSYTEAF; v_gene: TRBV4-1; d_gene: -; j_gene: TRBJ1-1; abundance: -
CDR3aa: SARDSAGGQYNEQF; v_gene: TRBV20-1; d_gene: TRBD2; j_gene: TRBJ2-1; abundance: -
CDR3aa: ASSLGGRGTNQPQH; v_gene: TRBV7-8; d_gene: TRBD1; j_gene: TRBJ1-5; abundance: few
CDR3aa: ASSPALDRGYNEQF; v_gene: TRBV12-3/TRBV12-4; d_gene: TRBD1; j_gene: TRBJ2-1; abundance: few
CDR3aa: SARGGRTEAF; v_gene: TRBV20-1; d_gene: -; j_gene: TRBJ1-1; abundance: -